Reported below is one T cell receptor beta chain. The antigen remains unidentified. This record belongs to a study of shared clonotypes between healthy human individuals. The CDR3 length is 15 residues. Trimming pared 0 bases from V and 3 bases from J, leaving 13 bases between. Germline loops: CDR1 SGHTS, CDR2 YDEGEE. The table came from immunoSEQ multiplex PCR; TCRdb's copy has only in-frame clones and leaves some out. The profile shows 1.5 million to 2.5 million clones, roughly 95% of them singletons. Whole-study results and caveats: Sequencing depth was expected to affect clonotype sharing among donors. Several donors shared 4.5% to 6.5% of their naive CD4 clonotypes. Estimated clonotype richness was generally higher in naive than memory subsets.

Terminally differentiated effector memory CD45RA+ cells were left out of the naive CD8 fraction, which was CD45RO-negative and positively selected for CCR7. This receptor was obtained from a man younger than 35 in good health. Sequenced sample: naive CD8+ T cells sorted from blood. V usage is TRBV5-8 and J usage is TRBJ2-7, with D possibly TRBD2 on 5 matching bases. The CDR3 DNA reads TGTGCCAGCAGCTTGGCCGGGGTACGTGGCTACGAGCAGTACTTC. Translated: CASSLAGVRGYEQYF.